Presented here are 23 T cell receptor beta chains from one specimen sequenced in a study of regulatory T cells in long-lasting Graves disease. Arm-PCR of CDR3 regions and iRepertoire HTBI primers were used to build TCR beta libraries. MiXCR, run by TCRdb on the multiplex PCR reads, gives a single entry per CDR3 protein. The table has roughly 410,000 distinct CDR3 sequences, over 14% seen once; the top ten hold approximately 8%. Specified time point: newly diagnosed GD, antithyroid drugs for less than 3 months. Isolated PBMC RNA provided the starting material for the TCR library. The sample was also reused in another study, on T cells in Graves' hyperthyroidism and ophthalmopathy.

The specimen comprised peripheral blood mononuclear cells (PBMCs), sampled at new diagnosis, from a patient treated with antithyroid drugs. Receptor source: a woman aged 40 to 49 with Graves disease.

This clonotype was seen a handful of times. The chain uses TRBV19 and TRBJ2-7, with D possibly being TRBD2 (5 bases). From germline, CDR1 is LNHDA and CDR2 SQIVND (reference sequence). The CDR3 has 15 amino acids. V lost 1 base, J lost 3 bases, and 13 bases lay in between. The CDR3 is CASSIADTRGYEQYF. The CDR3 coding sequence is TGTGCCAGTAGTATAGCAGACACACGGGGCTACGAGCAGTACTTC.

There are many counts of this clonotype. The CDR3 protein is CASSFLGSSPLHF. In DNA form, the CDR3 reads TGTGCCAGCAGTTTTCTAGGGAGTTCACCCCTCCACTTT. This sequence joins TRBV28 and TRBJ1-6; D is uncertain. There are 13 residues in the CDR3. V lost 3 bases and J 9 bases, leaving 9 bases between the germline ends. Germline V gene lookup returns CDR1 MDHEN and CDR2 SYDVKM.

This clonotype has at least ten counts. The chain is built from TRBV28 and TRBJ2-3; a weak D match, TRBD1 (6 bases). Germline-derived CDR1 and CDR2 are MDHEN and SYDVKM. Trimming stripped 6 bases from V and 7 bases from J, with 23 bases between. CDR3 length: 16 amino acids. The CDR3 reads CASRADSGGIIYTQYF. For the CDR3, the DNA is TGTGCCAGCAGAGCGGACAGCGGTGGGATTATTTATACGCAGTATTTT.

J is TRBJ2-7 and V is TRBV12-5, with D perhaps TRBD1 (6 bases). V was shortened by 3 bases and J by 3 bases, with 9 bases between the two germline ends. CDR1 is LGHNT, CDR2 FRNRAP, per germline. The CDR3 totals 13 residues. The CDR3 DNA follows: TGTGCTAGTGGTTTCGACAGGTTCTACGAGCAGTACTTC. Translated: CASGFDRFYEQYF.

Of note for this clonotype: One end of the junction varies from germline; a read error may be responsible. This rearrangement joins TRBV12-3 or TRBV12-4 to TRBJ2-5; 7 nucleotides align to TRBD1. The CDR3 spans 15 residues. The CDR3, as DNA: TGTGCCAGCAGTTCGACAGGGACCCCAGGAGAGGCCCAGTACTTC. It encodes CASSSTGTPGEAQYF.

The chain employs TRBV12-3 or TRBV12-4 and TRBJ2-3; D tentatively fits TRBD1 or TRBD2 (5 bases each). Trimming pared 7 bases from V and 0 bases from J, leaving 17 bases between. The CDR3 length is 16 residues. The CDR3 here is CASTPGTTLSTDTQYF. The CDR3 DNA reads TGTGCCAGCACCCCCGGGACCACCCTAAGCACAGATACGCAGTATTTT.

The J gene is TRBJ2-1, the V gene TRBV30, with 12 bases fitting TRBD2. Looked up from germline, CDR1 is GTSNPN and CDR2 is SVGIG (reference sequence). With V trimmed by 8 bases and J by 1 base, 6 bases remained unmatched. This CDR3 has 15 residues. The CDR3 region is CAVTSGSGSYNEQFF. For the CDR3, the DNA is TGTGCCGTGACTAGCGGGAGTGGGTCCTACAATGAGCAGTTCTTC. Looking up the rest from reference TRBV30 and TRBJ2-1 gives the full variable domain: SQTIHQWPATLVQPVGSPLSLECTVEGTSNPNLYWYRQAAGRGLQLLFYSVGIGQISSEVPQNLSASRPQDRQFILSSKKLLLSDSGFYLCAVTSGSGSYNEQFFGPGTRLTVL.

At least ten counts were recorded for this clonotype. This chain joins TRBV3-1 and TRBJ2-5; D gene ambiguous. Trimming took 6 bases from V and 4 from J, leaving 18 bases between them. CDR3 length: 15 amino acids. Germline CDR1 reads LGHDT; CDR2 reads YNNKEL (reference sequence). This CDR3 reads CASSSGFLPRETQYF. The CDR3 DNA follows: TGTGCCAGCAGTTCGGGCTTCCTGCCCCGAGAGACCCAGTACTTC.

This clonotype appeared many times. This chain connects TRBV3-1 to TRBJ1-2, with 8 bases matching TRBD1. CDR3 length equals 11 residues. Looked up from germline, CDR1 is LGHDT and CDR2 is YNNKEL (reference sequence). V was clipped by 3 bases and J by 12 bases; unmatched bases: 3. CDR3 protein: CASSQTGDHTF. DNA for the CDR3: TGTGCCAGCAGCCAGACAGGGGACCACACCTTC.

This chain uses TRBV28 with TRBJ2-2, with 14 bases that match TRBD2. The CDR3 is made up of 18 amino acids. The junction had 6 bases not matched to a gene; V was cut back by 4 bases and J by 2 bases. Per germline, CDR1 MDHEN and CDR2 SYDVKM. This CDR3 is CASSSPGLAGENTGELFF. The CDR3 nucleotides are TGTGCCAGCAGTTCTCCGGGACTAGCGGGGGAAAACACCGGGGAGCTGTTTTTT.

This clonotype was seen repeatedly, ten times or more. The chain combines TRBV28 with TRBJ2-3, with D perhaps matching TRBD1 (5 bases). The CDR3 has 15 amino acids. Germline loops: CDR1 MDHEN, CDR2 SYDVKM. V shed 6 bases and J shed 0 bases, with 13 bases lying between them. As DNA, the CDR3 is TGTGCCAGCAGCCAGCAGGGTCTCAGCACAGATACGCAGTATTTT. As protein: CASSQQGLSTDTQYF.

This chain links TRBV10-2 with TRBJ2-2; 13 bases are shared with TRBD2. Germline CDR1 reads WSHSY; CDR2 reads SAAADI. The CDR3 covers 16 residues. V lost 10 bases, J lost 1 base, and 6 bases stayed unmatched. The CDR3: CATGGLAGMNTGELFF. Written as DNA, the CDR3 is TGCGCCACCGGGGGACTAGCGGGGATGAACACCGGGGAGCTGTTTTTT.

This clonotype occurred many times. CDR3 nucleotide sequence: TGTGCCAGCAGCGTAGATGGCAGGGGTAATTCACCCCTCCACTTT. Translating gives CASSVDGRGNSPLHF. The rearrangement links TRBV9 to TRBJ1-6, with D perhaps matching TRBD1 (6 bases). V shed 0 bases and J shed 6 bases, with 10 bases lying between them. This CDR3 spans 15 amino acids. The germline V gene encodes CDR1 SGDLS and CDR2 YYNGEE.

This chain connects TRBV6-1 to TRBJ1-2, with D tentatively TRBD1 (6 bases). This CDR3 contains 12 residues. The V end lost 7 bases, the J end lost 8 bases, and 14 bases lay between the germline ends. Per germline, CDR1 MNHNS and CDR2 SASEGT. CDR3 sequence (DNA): TGTGCCAGCAAAACAGGGTCAGGGGGCTACACCTTC. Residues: CASKTGSGGYTF.

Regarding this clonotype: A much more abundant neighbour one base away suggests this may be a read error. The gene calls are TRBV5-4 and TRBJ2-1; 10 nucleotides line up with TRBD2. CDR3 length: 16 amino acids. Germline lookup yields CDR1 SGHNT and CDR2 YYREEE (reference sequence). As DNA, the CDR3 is TGTGCCGGCAGCTTTCGAAGCGGGAGGGCCGACAATGAGCAGTTCTTC. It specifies CAGSFRSGRADNEQFF.

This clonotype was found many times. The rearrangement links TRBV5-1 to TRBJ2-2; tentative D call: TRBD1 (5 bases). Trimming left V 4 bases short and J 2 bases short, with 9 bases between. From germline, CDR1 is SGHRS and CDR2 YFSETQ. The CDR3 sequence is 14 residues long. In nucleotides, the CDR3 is TGCGCCAGCAGCCTAGGACACAACACCGGGGAGCTGTTTTTT. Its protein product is CASSLGHNTGELFF.

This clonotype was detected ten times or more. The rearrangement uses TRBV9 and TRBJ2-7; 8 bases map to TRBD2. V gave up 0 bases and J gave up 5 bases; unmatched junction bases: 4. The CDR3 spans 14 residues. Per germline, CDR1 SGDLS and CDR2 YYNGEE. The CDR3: CASSVGPAGDEQYF. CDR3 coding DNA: TGTGCCAGCAGCGTAGGGCCAGCGGGAGACGAGCAGTACTTC.

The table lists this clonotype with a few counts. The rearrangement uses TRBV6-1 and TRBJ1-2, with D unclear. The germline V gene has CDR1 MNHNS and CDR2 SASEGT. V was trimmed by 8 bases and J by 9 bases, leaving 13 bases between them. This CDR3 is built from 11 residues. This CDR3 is CASGDIRRYTF. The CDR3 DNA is TGTGCCAGCGGAGACATCAGACGCTACACCTTC.

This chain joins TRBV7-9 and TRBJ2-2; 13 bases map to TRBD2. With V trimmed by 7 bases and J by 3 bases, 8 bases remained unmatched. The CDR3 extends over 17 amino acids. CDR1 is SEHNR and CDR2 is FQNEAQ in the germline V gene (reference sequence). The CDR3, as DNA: TGTGCCAGCAACGAAACTAGCGGGAGGGCTCACACCGGGGAGCTGTTTTTT. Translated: CASNETSGRAHTGELFF.

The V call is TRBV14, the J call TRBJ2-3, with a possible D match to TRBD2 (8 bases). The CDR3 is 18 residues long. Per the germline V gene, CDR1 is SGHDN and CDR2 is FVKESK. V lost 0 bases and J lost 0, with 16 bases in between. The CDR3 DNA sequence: TGTGCCAGCAGCCAAGACCACGGGAGGGGGCCTAGCACAGATACGCAGTATTTT. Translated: CASSQDHGRGPSTDTQYF. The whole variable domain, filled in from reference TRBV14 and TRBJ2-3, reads EAGVTQFPSHSVIEKGQTVTLRCDPISGHDNLYWYRRVMGKEIKFLLHFVKESKQDESGMPNNRFLAERTGGTYSTLKVQPAELEDSGVYFCASSQDHGRGPSTDTQYFGPGTRLTVL.

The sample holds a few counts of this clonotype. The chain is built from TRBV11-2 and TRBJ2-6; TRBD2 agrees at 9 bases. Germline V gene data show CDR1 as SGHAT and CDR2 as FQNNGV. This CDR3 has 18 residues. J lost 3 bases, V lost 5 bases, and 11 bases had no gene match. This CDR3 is CASSIRGRVTNGANVLTF. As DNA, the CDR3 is TGTGCCAGCAGCATCCGCGGGAGGGTGACTAATGGGGCCAACGTCCTGACTTTC.

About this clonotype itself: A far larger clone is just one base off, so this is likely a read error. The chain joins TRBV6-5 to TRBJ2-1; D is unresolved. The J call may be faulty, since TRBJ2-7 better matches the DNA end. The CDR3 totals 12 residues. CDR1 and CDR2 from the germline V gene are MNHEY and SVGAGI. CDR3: CASSYNFYEQYF. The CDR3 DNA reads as TGTGCCAGCAGTTATAATTTCTACGAGCAGTACTTC.

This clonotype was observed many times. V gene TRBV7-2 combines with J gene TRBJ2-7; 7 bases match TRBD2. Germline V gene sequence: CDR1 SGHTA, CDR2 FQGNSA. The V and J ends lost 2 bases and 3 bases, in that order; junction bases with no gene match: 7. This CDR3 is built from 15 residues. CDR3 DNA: TGTGCCAGCAGCTTAACCGGGACTAACCTCTACGAGCAGTACTTC. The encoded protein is CASSLTGTNLYEQYF.